The TCR beta chain described here comes from a study of beta chain features in type 1 diabetes. Study-wide findings and caveats: In all four CD4+ subsets, TCRB CDR3 length was significantly, moderately reduced in type 1 diabetes. Researchers cautioned that cDNA sequencing could over-represent cells with high TCR expression. Fewer insertions but more deletions were seen at VDJ junctions in type 1 diabetes patients.

Germline CDR1 and CDR2: SNHLY and FYNNEI. The CDR3 covers 13 residues. After removal of 4 bases from V and 2 bases from J, the junction contained 1 base not matched to a gene. Since all of the isolated RNA was reverse transcribed, expressed TCRB transcripts were what got sequenced. Naive, central memory and regulatory T cell samples produced a mean of roughly 3.5 million reads. Produced via immunoSEQ multiplex PCR; TCRdb's table is partial and in-frame only. The table lists fewer than 350,000 clones, approximately 16% of them singletons. Worth noting for this clone: The antigen is undetermined.

All sorted populations exceeded 95% purity. The sample taken for sequencing was naive CD4+ T cells from blood. This chain uses TRBV2 with TRBJ1-2, with TRBD1 matching over 7 bases. The sequence was obtained from a man aged 18 to 35 with type 1 diabetes. The CDR3 reads CASSVQGNYGYTF. CDR3 DNA: TGTGCCAGCAGTGTACAGGGGAACTATGGCTACACCTTC.